This record concerns one TCR beta chain sequence. The sample comes from a study of blood T cell repertoires in COVID-19. TCRdb keeps only in-frame clones here, not all; method: immunoSEQ multiplex PCR. Of 210,000 or so clones in the sample, around 90% were seen once. Germline CDR1 reads SGDLS; CDR2 reads YYNGEE. The CDR3 consists of 15 residues. The V gene end was trimmed by 4 bases and the J gene end by 2 bases; junction bases not matched to a gene: 3. V and J are TRBV9 and TRBJ2-3; 11 nucleotides line up with TRBD2. The TCR was taken from a man aged 40-50 years with acute or convalescent COVID-19. The specimen was peripheral blood. The CDR3 DNA follows: TGTGCCAGCAGCCATAGCGGGGGGGTCACAGATACGCAGTATTTT. Translation gives CASSHSGGVTDTQYF.